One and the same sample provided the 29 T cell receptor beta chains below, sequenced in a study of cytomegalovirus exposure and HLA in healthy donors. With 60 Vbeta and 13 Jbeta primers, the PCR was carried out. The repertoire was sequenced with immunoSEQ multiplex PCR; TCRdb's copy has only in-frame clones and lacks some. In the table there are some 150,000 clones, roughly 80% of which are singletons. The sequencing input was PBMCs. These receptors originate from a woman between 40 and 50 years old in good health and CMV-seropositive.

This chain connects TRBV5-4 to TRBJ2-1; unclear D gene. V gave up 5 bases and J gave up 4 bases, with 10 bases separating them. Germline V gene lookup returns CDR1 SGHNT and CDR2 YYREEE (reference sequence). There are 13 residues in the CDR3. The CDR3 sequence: CASSITEYNEQFF. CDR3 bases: TGTGCCAGCAGTATAACAGAGTACAATGAGCAGTTCTTC. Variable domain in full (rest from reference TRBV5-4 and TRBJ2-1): ETGVTQSPTHLIKTRGQQVTLRCSSQSGHNTVSWYQQALGQGPQFIFQYYREEENGRGNFPPRFSGLQFPNYSSELNVNALELDDSALYLCASSITEYNEQFFGPGTRLTVL.

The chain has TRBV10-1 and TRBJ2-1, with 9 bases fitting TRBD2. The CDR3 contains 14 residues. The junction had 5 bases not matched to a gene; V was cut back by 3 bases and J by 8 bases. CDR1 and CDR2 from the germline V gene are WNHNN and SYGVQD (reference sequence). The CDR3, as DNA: TGCGCCAGCAGTGACCTAGCGGGATCGTATGAGCAGTTCTTC. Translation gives CASSDLAGSYEQFF.

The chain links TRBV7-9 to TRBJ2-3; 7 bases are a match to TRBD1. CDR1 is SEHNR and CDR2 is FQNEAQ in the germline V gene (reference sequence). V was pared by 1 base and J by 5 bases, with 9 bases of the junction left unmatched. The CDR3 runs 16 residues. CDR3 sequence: CASSLVQGLGEDTQYF. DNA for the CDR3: TGTGCCAGCAGCTTAGTACAGGGGCTTGGTGAAGATACGCAGTATTTT.

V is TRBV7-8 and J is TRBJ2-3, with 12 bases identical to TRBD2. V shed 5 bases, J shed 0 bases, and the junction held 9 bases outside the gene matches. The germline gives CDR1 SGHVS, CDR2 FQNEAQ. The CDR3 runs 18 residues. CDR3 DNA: TGTGCCAGCAGCCCCCCGCGGACTAGCGGGGCTAGCACAGATACGCAGTATTTT. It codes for CASSPPRTSGASTDTQYF.

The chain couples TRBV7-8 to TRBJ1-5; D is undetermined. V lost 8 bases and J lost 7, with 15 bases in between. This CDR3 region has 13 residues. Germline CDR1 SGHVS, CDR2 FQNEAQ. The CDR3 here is CASRIRDGQPQHF. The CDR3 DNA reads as TGTGCCAGCCGCATCCGGGATGGACAGCCCCAGCATTTT.

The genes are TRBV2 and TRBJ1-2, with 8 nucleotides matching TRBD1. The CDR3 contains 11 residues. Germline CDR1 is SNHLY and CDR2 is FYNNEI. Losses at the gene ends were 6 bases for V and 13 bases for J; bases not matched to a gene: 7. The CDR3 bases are TGTGCCAGCAGCGGGGACAGGTTAGCCACCTTC. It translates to CASSGDRLATF.

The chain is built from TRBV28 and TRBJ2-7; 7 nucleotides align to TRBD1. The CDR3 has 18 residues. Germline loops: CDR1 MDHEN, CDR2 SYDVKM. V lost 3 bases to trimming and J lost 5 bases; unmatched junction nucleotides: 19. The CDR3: CASSLGESSTGSLDEQYF. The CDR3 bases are TGTGCCAGCAGTTTGGGCGAATCTTCGACAGGGTCCTTGGACGAGCAGTACTTC.

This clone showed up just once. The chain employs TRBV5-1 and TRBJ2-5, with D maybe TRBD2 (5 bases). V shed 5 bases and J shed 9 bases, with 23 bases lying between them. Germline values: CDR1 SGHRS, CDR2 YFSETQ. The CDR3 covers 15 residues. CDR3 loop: CASRYRTALSGPQYF. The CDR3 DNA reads TGCGCCAGCAGATATCGGACTGCCCTTTCTGGGCCCCAGTACTTC.

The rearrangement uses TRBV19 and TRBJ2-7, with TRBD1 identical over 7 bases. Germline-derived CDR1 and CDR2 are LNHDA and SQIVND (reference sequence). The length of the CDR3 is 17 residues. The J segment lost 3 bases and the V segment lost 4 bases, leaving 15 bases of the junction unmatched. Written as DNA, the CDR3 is TGTGCCAGTAGTACCCTCGGCCGACAGGGCATCGGCTACGAGCAGTACTTC. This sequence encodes CASSTLGRQGIGYEQYF.

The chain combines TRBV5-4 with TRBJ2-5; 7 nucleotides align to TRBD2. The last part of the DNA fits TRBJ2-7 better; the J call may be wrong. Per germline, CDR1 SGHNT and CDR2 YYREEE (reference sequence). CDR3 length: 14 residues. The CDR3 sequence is CASSSGGSPYEQYF. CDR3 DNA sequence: TGTGCCAGCAGCTCGGGGGGTAGCCCCTACGAGCAGTACTTC.

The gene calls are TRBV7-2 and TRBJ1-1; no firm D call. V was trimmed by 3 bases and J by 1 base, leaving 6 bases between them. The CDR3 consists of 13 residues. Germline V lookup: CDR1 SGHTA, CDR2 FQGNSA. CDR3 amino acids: CASSLYRNTEAFF. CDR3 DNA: TGTGCCAGCAGCTTGTACAGGAACACTGAAGCTTTCTTT. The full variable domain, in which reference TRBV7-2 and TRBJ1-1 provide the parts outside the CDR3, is GAGVSQSPSNKVTEKGKDVELRCDPISGHTALYWYRQSLGQGLEFLIYFQGNSAPDKSGLPSDRFSAERTGGSVSTLTIQRTQQEDSAVYLCASSLYRNTEAFFGQGTRLTVV.

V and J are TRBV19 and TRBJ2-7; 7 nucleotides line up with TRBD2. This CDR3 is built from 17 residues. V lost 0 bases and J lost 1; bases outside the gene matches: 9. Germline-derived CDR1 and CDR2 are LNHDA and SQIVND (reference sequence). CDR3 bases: TGTGCCAGTAGTATAGATATACGCCTAGCGGCTTCCTACGAGCAGTACTTC. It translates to CASSIDIRLAASYEQYF.

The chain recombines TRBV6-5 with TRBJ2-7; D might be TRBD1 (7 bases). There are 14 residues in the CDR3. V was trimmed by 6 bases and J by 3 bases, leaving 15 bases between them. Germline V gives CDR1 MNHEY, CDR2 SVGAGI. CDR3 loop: CASSLPQGGYEQYF. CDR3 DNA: TGTGCCAGCAGCCTTCCGCAGGGGGGCTACGAGCAGTACTTC.

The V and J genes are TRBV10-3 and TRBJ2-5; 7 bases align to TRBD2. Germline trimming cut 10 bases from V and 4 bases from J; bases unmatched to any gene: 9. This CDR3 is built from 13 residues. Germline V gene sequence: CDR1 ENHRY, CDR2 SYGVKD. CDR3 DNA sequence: TGTGCCACCCACCGGGACTACCCAGAGACCCAGTACTTC. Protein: CATHRDYPETQYF.

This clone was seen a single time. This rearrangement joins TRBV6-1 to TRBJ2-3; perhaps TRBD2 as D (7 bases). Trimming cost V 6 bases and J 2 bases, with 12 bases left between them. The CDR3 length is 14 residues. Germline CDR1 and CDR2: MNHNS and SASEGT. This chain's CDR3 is CASRRGAFTDTQYF. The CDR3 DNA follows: TGTGCCAGCAGACGGGGGGCCTTCACAGATACGCAGTATTTT.

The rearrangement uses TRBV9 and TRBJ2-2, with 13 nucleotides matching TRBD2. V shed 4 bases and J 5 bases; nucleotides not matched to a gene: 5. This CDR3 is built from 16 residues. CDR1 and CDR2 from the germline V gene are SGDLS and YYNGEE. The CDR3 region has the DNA TGTGCCAGCAGCCACCTGACTAGCGGGGGGACCGGGGAGCTGTTTTTT. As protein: CASSHLTSGGTGELFF.

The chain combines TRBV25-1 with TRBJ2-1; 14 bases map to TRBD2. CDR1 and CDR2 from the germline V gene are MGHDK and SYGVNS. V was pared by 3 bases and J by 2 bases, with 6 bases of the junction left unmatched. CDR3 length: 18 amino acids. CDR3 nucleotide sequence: TGTGCCAGCAGTGAGACTAGCGGGGGGGGTCACCCCTACAATGAGCAGTTCTTC. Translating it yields CASSETSGGGHPYNEQFF.

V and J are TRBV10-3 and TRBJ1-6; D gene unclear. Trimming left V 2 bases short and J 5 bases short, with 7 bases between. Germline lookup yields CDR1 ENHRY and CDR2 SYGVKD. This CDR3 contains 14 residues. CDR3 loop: CAISEVQDNSPLHF. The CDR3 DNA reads TGTGCCATCAGTGAGGTCCAGGATAATTCACCCCTCCACTTT.

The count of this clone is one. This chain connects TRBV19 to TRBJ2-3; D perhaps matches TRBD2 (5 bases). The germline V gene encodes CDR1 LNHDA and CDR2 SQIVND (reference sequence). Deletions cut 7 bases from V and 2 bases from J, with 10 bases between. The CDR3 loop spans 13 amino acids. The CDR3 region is CASNPAVTDTQYF. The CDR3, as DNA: TGTGCCAGTAACCCAGCGGTCACAGATACGCAGTATTTT.

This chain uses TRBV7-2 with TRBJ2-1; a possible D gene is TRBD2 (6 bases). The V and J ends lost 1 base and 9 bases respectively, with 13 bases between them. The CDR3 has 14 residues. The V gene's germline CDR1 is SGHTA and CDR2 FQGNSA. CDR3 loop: CASSLDGAGSEQFF. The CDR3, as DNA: TGTGCCAGCAGCTTAGATGGGGCCGGGAGTGAGCAGTTCTTC.

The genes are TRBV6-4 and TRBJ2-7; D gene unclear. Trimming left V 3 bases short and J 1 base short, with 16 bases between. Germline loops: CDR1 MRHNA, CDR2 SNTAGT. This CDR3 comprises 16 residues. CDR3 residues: CASSEGERSGSYEQYF. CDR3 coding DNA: TGTGCCAGCAGTGAAGGCGAGAGGAGTGGTTCCTACGAGCAGTACTTC.

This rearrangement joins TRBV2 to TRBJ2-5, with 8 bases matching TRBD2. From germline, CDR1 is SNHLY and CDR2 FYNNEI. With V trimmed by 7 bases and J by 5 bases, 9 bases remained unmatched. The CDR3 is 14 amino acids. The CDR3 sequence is CASTRGGREETQYF. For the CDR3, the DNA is TGTGCCAGCACCCGGGGGGGCCGGGAGGAGACCCAGTACTTC. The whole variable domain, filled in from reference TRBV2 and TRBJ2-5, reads EPEVTQTPSHQVTQMGQEVILRCVPISNHLYFYWYRQILGQKVEFLVSFYNNEISEKSEIFDDQFSVERPDGSNFTLKIRSTKLEDSAMYFCASTRGGREETQYFGPGTRLLVL.

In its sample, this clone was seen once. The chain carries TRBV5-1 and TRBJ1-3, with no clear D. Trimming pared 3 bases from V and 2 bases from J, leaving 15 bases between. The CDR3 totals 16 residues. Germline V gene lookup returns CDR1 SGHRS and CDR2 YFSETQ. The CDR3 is CASSWAGPGAGNTIYF. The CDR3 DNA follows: TGCGCCAGCAGCTGGGCCGGGCCCGGGGCTGGAAACACCATATATTTT.

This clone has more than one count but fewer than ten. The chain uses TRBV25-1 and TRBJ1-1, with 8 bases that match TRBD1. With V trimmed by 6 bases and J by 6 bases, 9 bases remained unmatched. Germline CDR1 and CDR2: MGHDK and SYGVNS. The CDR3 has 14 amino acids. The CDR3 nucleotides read TGTGCCAGCAGGGGCGACAGGGGTGGCTCTGAAGCTTTCTTT. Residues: CASRGDRGGSEAFF.

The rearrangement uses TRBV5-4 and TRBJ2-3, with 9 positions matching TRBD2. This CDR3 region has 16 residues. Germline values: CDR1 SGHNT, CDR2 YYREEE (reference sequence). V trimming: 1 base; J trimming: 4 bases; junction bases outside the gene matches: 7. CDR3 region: CASSLRRGGLSDTQYF. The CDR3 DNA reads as TGTGCCAGCAGCTTGAGGCGGGGGGGCTTGTCAGATACGCAGTATTTT.

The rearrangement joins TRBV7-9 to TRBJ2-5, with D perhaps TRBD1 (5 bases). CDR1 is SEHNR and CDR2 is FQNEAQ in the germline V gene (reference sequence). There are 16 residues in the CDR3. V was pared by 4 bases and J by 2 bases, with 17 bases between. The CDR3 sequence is CASSSFIGVIQETQYF. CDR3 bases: TGTGCCAGCAGCTCATTTATAGGGGTGATTCAAGAGACCCAGTACTTC. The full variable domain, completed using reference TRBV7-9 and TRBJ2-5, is DTGVSQNPRHKITKRGQNVTFRCDPISEHNRLYWYRQTLGQGPEFLTYFQNEAQLEKSRLLSDRFSAERPKGSFSTLEIQRTEQGDSAMYLCASSSFIGVIQETQYFGPGTRLLVL.

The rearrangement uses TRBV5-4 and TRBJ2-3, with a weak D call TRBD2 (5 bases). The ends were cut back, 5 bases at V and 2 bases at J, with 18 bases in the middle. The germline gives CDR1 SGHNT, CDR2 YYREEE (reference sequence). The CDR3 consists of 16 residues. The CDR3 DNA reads TGTGCCAGCAGACTTCTCTTCGGGAAAGACACAGATACGCAGTATTTT. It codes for CASRLLFGKDTDTQYF.

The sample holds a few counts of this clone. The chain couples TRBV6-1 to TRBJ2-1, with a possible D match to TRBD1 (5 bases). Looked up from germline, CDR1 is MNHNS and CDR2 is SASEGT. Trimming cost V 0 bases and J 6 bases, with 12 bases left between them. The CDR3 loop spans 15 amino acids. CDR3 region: CASSEAQFGANEQFF. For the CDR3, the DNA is TGTGCCAGCAGTGAAGCTCAATTTGGGGCCAATGAGCAGTTCTTC.

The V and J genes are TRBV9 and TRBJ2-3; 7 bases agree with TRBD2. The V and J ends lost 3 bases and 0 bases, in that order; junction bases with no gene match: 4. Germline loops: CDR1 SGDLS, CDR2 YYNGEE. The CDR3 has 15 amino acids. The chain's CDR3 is CASSAGTTSTDTQYF. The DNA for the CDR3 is TGTGCCAGCAGCGCCGGGACTACGAGCACAGATACGCAGTATTTT.